This T cell receptor beta chain was identified during a study of blood T cell repertoires in COVID-19. The germline V gene encodes CDR1 SGHTA and CDR2 FQGNSA. J gave up 1 base and V 5 bases, and 11 bases lay outside the gene matches. The CDR3 runs 18 residues. Under the authors' procedure: Amplifying reference gene primers gave estimates of nucleated cell counts. Sequenced by immunoSEQ multiplex PCR; TCRdb stores in-frame clones only, minus some. V and J calls and clone size are given by that table; D and trimming were obtained from the DNA. This repertoire shows 15,000 to 20,000 clones, about four fifths found once; its top ten account for approximately 10%.

V gene TRBV7-2 combines with J gene TRBJ2-5, with TRBD2 matching over 12 bases. The receptor was isolated from a man older than 75 with acute or convalescent COVID-19. The sequencing sample was made of peripheral blood. The CDR3 DNA sequence: TGTGCCAGCAGCCTTAGACTAGCGGGGGACCTTTTCCAAGAGACCCAGTACTTC. Amino acids: CASSLRLAGDLFQETQYF.